The rows below give T cell receptor beta chains drawn from one sample of a study of blood T cell repertoires in COVID-19. The method was immunoSEQ multiplex PCR; TCRdb's version includes in-frame clones alone and lacks a portion of them. The sample yields approximately 41,000 clones, approximately 83% seen once. The sequenced material came from peripheral blood. These receptors were collected from a woman older than 75 with acute or convalescent COVID-19. Both conserved end residues are part of each CDR3. The order of the fields is D gene, V gene, J gene, clone size, CDR3 DNA, CDR3 protein. The D gene is left open where the match is weak. Size tells how often a clone was seen (once, few, many) or the class of an expanded clone, and some rows leave it out.

TRBD1	TRBV7-9	TRBJ1-2	-	TGTGCCAGCAGCCCGGGACAGGGGATGGGCTACACCTTC	CASSPGQGMGYTF
TRBD1	TRBV23-1	TRBJ1-5	-	TGCGCCAGCAGTCAGCCCCGGGACAGGGGGAATCAGCCCCAGCATTTT	CASSQPRDRGNQPQHF
-	TRBV9	TRBJ2-4	few	TGTGCCAGCAGCGTACAGGGGAATTCGGGAAACATTCAGTACTTC	CASSVQGNSGNIQYF
TRBD1	TRBV6-6	TRBJ1-4	-	TGTGCCAGCAGACCGGGACAGGGCGGTGAAAAACTGTTTTTT	CASRPGQGGEKLFF
TRBD2	TRBV2	TRBJ2-5	-	TGTGCCAGCAGAGAGACTAGCCTCGGGATGGCGACCCAGTACTTC	CASRETSLGMATQYF
-	TRBV30	TRBJ1-2	few	TGTGCCTGGAAGGACAGCCCGTACGATGGCTACACCTTC	CAWKDSPYDGYTF
-	TRBV19	TRBJ1-1	-	TGTGCCAGTAGTATAGCGGGTGCCGACACTGAAGCTTTCTTT	CASSIAGADTEAFF
-	TRBV29-1	TRBJ2-1	-	TGCAGCGCAAGACAGGCGGCCTACAATGAGCAGTTCTTC	CSARQAAYNEQFF
TRBD2	TRBV3-1/TRBV3-2	TRBJ2-1	-	TGTGCCAGCAGCCGGTATGGACTAGCGGGGGACAATGAGCAGTTCTTC	CASSRYGLAGDNEQFF
-	TRBV4-1	TRBJ2-7	few	TGCGCCAGCAGCCAAGGGCAGGGCAGGGGCTACGAGCAGTACTTC	CASSQGQGRGYEQYF
-	TRBV6-5	TRBJ2-5	-	TGTGCCAGCAGGGCAGAGGGAGGAAGTCGAGAGACCCAGTACTTC	CASRAEGGSRETQYF
TRBD1	TRBV23-1	TRBJ1-5	-	TGCGCCAGCAGGAACGGGCAGGGGGGTGGTCAGCCCCAGCATTTT	CASRNGQGGGQPQHF
TRBD1	TRBV4-3	TRBJ1-6	-	TGCGCCAGCAGCCTGAGTGGACAGGGGACGTCACCCCTCCACTTT	CASSLSGQGTSPLHF
TRBD1	TRBV10-3	TRBJ2-3	-	TGTGCCATCAGCCGGACAGGGAGCACAGATACGCAGTATTTT	CAISRTGSTDTQYF
TRBD2	TRBV14	TRBJ2-3	once	TGTGCCAGCAGCCTCGGACTAGCCCTCCCGACAGATACGCAGTATTTT	CASSLGLALPTDTQYF
-	TRBV19	TRBJ1-4	-	TGTGCCAGTAGCGTCCGAAATAGGGGTAATGAAAAACTGTTTTTT	CASSVRNRGNEKLFF
-	TRBV6-2/TRBV6-3	TRBJ2-7	-	TGTGCCAGCAGTTACAGCCGTGGGGGCCTCTCGTTCTTC	CASSYSRGGLSFF
-	TRBV6-2/TRBV6-3	TRBJ1-2	-	TGTGCCAGCAGCCCTCGGGGAGCGCAGGCTCACTTCTATGGCTACACCTTC	CASSPRGAQAHFYGYTF
TRBD1	TRBV11-3	TRBJ1-2	few	TGTGCCAGCAGCTTAGAACCCGGGACAGGGCATGGCTACACCTTC	CASSLEPGTGHGYTF
TRBD1	TRBV7-9	TRBJ2-1	-	TGTGCCAGCAGCTTCCGGGACAGGGCCGTGGAAGAGCAGTTCTTC	CASSFRDRAVEEQFF
TRBD2	TRBV5-4	TRBJ2-1	-	TGTGCCAGCAGCCGGGGACTAGCGGGGGGGCCCAACAATGAGCAGTTCTTC	CASSRGLAGGPNNEQFF
TRBD1	TRBV5-1	TRBJ1-2	-	TGCGCCAGCAGCTTAATAGCACAGGGGGAGGCCACTAACTATGGCTACACCTTC	CASSLIAQGEATNYGYTF